This TCR beta chain was recorded in a study of blood T cell repertoires in COVID-19. Assay: immunoSEQ multiplex PCR; the TCRdb copy retains only in-frame clones and omits some. The table lists 250,000 or so clones, approximately 90% of them singletons. To note about this clone: The junction departs from the called germline gene at one end, perhaps through a read error.

This CDR3 is built from 15 residues. The germline gives CDR1 SSHAT, CDR2 FNYEAQ (reference sequence). V and J are TRBV7-7 and TRBJ2-2, with TRBD2 as a possible D gene (6 bases). What was sequenced was PBMCs or T cells enriched from blood (not recorded which). This receptor was identified in a man aged 35 to 55 who had recovered from COVID-19. CDR3 bases: TGTGCTAGCAGCTTGGGGGGACCGGACACCGGGGAGCTGTTTTTT. Encoded protein: CASSLGGPDTGELFF. The whole variable domain, remainder taken from reference TRBV7-7 and TRBJ2-2, is GAGVSQSPRYKVTKRGQDVTLRCDPISSHATLYWYQQALGQGPEFLTYFNYEAQPDKSGLPSDRFSAERPEGSISTLTIQRTEQRDSAMYRCASSLGGPDTGELFFGEGSRLTVL.